This is a list of T cell receptor beta chains from one sample in a study of blood T cell repertoires in COVID-19. Clones were read by immunoSEQ multiplex PCR, and TCRdb kept only the in-frame ones, dropping some. The sample lists some 190,000 clones; 76% were seen once. Sequenced: peripheral blood. The receptors originated from a woman in her forties or fifties with active or convalescent COVID-19. Both conserved end residues are part of each CDR3. The order of the fields is D gene, clone size, V gene, J gene, CDR3 DNA, CDR3 protein. A D gene is named only where the DNA matches it firmly. Clone size is shown for a subset of rows, as once, few, many or a class of expanded clone.

D: NA
size: NA
V: TRBV6-5
J: TRBJ1-6
DNA: TGTGCCAGCAAACCCTACCGGGATAATTCACCCCTCCACTTT
CDR3: CASKPYRDNSPLHF

D: NA
size: few
V: TRBV5-1
J: TRBJ1-2
DNA: TGCGCCAGCAGCTTGGAGGGCAGGGGAGACGGCTACACCTTC
CDR3: CASSLEGRGDGYTF

D: TRBD1
size: NA
V: TRBV7-3
J: TRBJ1-1
DNA: TGTGCCAGCAGCTTAAAACCAGGGGGTAACACTGAAGCTTTCTTT
CDR3: CASSLKPGGNTEAFF

D: TRBD2
size: NA
V: TRBV6-2/TRBV6-3
J: TRBJ2-7
DNA: TGTGCCAGCACCCCCGGGGGGGCCTCCTACGAGCAGTACTTC
CDR3: CASTPGGASYEQYF

D: TRBD1
size: NA
V: TRBV19
J: TRBJ1-5
DNA: TGTGCCAGTAGTGTCTCACGGGACAGGGTGATAGGTCAGCCCCAGCATTTT
CDR3: CASSVSRDRVIGQPQHF

D: TRBD1
size: many
V: TRBV2
J: TRBJ1-2
DNA: TGTGCCAGCAGTCGTCGCAATTCGGGACAGGACTATGGCTACACCTTC
CDR3: CASSRRNSGQDYGYTF

D: NA
size: many
V: TRBV6-5
J: TRBJ2-1
DNA: TGTGCCAGCCCCGGGCAACAGGTATTTATCTTC
CDR3: CASPGQQVFIF

D: NA
size: NA
V: TRBV28
J: TRBJ1-1
DNA: TGTGCCAGCAGTTTAGACCCCCCGGGACAAAGCTCGAACACTGAAGCTTTCTTT
CDR3: CASSLDPPGQSSNTEAFF

D: TRBD1
size: NA
V: TRBV2
J: TRBJ2-1
DNA: TGTGCCAGCAGTGAAGCTTGGCAGGGGGCCTACAATGAGCAGTTCTTC
CDR3: CASSEAWQGAYNEQFF

D: NA
size: NA
V: TRBV6-2/TRBV6-3
J: TRBJ2-1
DNA: TGTGCCAGCAGTTACGGATCAGGACTATATTCCTACAATGAGCAGTTCTTC
CDR3: CASSYGSGLYSYNEQFF

D: TRBD2
size: NA
V: TRBV6-2/TRBV6-3
J: TRBJ2-4
DNA: TGTGCCAGCAGTTCCTTAAAGCGGGGGGGTAGGACAGCCAAAAACATTCAGTACTTC
CDR3: CASSSLKRGGRTAKNIQYF

D: TRBD1
size: once
V: TRBV6-5
J: TRBJ1-1
DNA: TGTGCCAGCAGTTACTTATACAGGGGAAGCACTGAAGCTTTCTTT
CDR3: CASSYLYRGSTEAFF

D: NA
size: NA
V: TRBV5-4
J: TRBJ2-7
DNA: TGTGCCAGCAGCCCTGACCGGGATCTTCGAGAGCAGTACTTC
CDR3: CASSPDRDLREQYF

D: TRBD2
size: NA
V: TRBV27
J: TRBJ2-7
DNA: TGTGCCAGCACTGACGGGGGGAGTAACGAGCAGTACTTC
CDR3: CASTDGGSNEQYF

D: TRBD1
size: NA
V: TRBV6-2/TRBV6-3
J: TRBJ2-7
DNA: TGTGCCAGCAGTTACGGGACAGAGACCTACGAGCAGTACTTC
CDR3: CASSYGTETYEQYF

D: NA
size: NA
V: TRBV19
J: TRBJ2-3
DNA: TGTGCCAGTAGTAGGGGGGACTCTAGCACAGATACGCAGTATTTT
CDR3: CASSRGDSSTDTQYF

D: TRBD1
size: NA
V: TRBV5-1
J: TRBJ1-2
DNA: TGCGCCAGCAGCTACGGGACAGGGTTGGACTATGGCTACACCTTC
CDR3: CASSYGTGLDYGYTF

D: TRBD2
size: NA
V: TRBV30
J: TRBJ2-3
DNA: TGTGCCTGGAAGTGGCGGGAGGGCACAGATACGCAGTATTTT
CDR3: CAWKWREGTDTQYF

D: TRBD1
size: few
V: TRBV7-9
J: TRBJ2-7
DNA: TGTGCCAGCAGCACCGACAGGGGGGCCTACGAGCAGTACTTC
CDR3: CASSTDRGAYEQYF

D: TRBD1
size: few
V: TRBV29-1
J: TRBJ1-2
DNA: TGCAGCGTTGAAACCCCGGACAGGCCTTATGGCTACACCTTC
CDR3: CSVETPDRPYGYTF

D: NA
size: NA
V: TRBV6-5
J: TRBJ2-6
DNA: TGTGCCAGCAGTTACACGGGATCTGGGGCCAACGTCCTGACTTTC
CDR3: CASSYTGSGANVLTF

D: NA
size: once
V: TRBV4-3
J: TRBJ1-2
DNA: TGCGCCAGCAGCCCCAAATGGGGGGAAGCGTATGGCTACACCTTC
CDR3: CASSPKWGEAYGYTF

D: NA
size: NA
V: TRBV30
J: TRBJ1-1
DNA: TGTGCCTGGAAGGGGGGGCTAAGTACTGAAGCTTTCTTT
CDR3: CAWKGGLSTEAFF

D: NA
size: NA
V: TRBV6-4
J: TRBJ1-1
DNA: TGTGCCAGCTTGCGGGGATTCACCTTCCCGAACACTGAAGCTTTCTTT
CDR3: CASLRGFTFPNTEAFF

D: TRBD1
size: once
V: TRBV6-1
J: TRBJ1-3
DNA: TGTGCCAGCAGTGAAGTCCTGACAGGGGGGTTTGGAAACACCATATATTTT
CDR3: CASSEVLTGGFGNTIYF

D: NA
size: NA
V: TRBV18
J: TRBJ1-3
DNA: TGTGCCAGCTCACCTGCTCCTGGGAGCTCTGGAAACACCATATATTTT
CDR3: CASSPAPGSSGNTIYF

D: NA
size: NA
V: TRBV7-2
J: TRBJ1-3
DNA: TGTGCCAGCAGCTTCGGACAGGGAAACACCATATATTTT
CDR3: CASSFGQGNTIYF

D: TRBD1
size: NA
V: TRBV19
J: TRBJ1-5
DNA: TGTGCCAGTAGTATAGACTACAGGGGGCTCCAGCCCCAGCATTTT
CDR3: CASSIDYRGLQPQHF

D: NA
size: NA
V: TRBV13
J: TRBJ1-1
DNA: TGTGCCAGCAGCTTAAGAGCAGGGAACACTGAAGCTTTCTTT
CDR3: CASSLRAGNTEAFF

D: TRBD2
size: NA
V: TRBV5-6
J: TRBJ2-1
DNA: TGTGCCAGCATCCAAGCAGCGGGGGGGTTGTGGAATGAGCAGTTCTTC
CDR3: CASIQAAGGLWNEQFF

D: NA
size: NA
V: TRBV21-1
J: TRBJ2-7
DNA: TGTGCCAGCAGCAAAGCGCCGGGACAGGCCTTTGACGAGCAGTACTTC
CDR3: CASSKAPGQAFDEQYF

D: TRBD1
size: NA
V: TRBV30
J: TRBJ1-5
DNA: TGTGCCTGGCAAGGGGGGACAGGGAATCAGCCCCAGCATTTT
CDR3: CAWQGGTGNQPQHF

D: TRBD2
size: once
V: TRBV7-6
J: TRBJ2-1
DNA: TGTGCCAGCAGCCGCGGACTAGCGGGATTGAATGAGCAGTTCTTC
CDR3: CASSRGLAGLNEQFF

D: TRBD1
size: NA
V: TRBV7-2
J: TRBJ1-4
DNA: TGTGCCAGCAGCTCTGACAGGGCTAATGAAAAACTGTTTTTT
CDR3: CASSSDRANEKLFF

D: NA
size: NA
V: TRBV7-3
J: TRBJ1-1
DNA: TGTGCCAGCAGCTTAATGGGCCCTGGGACTGAAGCTTTCTTT
CDR3: CASSLMGPGTEAFF

D: NA
size: NA
V: TRBV5-1
J: TRBJ1-1
DNA: TGCGCCAGCAGCTTGGTACAGGGAGACACTGAAGCTTTCTTT
CDR3: CASSLVQGDTEAFF

D: NA
size: NA
V: TRBV19
J: TRBJ1-1
DNA: TGTGCCAGTAAGGTTCCGGGGGGGCAGAACACTGAAGCTTTCTTT
CDR3: CASKVPGGQNTEAFF

D: NA
size: many
V: TRBV12-2
J: TRBJ2-1
DNA: TGTGCAATAGCGGGGGCCCCTCATGAGCAGTTCTTC
CDR3: CAIAGAPHEQFF

D: NA
size: once
V: TRBV6-5
J: TRBJ1-2
DNA: TGTGCCAGCGGACACAATCGCCGTCGGGTGGGAGGCTACACCTTC
CDR3: CASGHNRRRVGGYTF